The source of this T cell receptor (beta chain) is a study of T cells after yellow fever vaccination. About the study: SMART-Seq v4 Ultra Low Input prepared the low-cell-number fractions. Study results and limitations: Booster sampling recovered most clones from primary vaccination (96% CD4, roughly 90% CD8).

Generation of TCR cDNA used 5'RACE template switching (which added a universal primer site and UMIs). TCRdb re-called the 5' RACE reads with MiXCR, one entry per CDR3 protein. The sample gives 320,000 or so distinct CDR3 sequences, about 7.8% of which show up once; around 17% is in the top ten. Germline V CDR1 and CDR2: DFQATT, SNEGSKA (reference sequence). V was clipped by 0 bases and J by 0 bases, with 5 bases between them. This CDR3 contains 14 residues. This clonotype was seen a handful of times. The target antigen is unknown. The chain couples TRBV20-1 to TRBJ1-4, with no clear D. Specimen: PBMCs, collected approximately 40 days after the first yellow fever vaccination. The origin of this receptor is a man aged 18 to 29 who received the YFV17D yellow fever vaccine. The CDR3 region is CSARDDATNEKLFF. CDR3 bases: TGCAGTGCTAGAGATGATGCAACTAATGAAAAACTGTTTTTT.